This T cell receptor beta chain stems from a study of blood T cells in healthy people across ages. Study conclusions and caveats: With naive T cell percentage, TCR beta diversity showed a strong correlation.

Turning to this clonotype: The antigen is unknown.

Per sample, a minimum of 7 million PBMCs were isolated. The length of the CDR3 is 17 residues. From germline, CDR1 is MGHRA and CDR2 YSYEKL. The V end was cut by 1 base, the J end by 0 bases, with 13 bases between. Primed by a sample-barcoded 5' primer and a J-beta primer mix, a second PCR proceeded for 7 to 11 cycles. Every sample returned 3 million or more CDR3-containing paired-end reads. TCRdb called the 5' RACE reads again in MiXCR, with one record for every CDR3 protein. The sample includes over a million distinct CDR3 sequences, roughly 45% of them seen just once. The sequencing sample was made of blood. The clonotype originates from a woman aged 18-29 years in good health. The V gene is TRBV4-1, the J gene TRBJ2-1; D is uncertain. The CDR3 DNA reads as TGCGCCAGCAGCCAAGGGTCTTGGTACAGCTCCTACAATGAGCAGTTCTTC. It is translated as CASSQGSWYSSYNEQFF.